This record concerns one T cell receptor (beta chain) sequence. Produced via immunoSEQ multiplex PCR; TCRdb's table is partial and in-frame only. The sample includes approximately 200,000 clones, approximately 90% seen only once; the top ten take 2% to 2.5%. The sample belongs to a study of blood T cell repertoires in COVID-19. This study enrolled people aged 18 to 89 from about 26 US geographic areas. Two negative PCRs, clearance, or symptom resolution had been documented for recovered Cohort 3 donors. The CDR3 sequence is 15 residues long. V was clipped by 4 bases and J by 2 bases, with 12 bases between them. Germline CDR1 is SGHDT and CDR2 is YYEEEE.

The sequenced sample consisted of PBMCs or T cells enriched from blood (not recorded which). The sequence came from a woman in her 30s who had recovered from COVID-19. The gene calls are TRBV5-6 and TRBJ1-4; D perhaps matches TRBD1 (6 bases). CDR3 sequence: CASSQRGQTNEKLFF. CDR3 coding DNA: TGTGCCAGCAGCCAACGAGGACAGACTAATGAAAAACTGTTTTTT.